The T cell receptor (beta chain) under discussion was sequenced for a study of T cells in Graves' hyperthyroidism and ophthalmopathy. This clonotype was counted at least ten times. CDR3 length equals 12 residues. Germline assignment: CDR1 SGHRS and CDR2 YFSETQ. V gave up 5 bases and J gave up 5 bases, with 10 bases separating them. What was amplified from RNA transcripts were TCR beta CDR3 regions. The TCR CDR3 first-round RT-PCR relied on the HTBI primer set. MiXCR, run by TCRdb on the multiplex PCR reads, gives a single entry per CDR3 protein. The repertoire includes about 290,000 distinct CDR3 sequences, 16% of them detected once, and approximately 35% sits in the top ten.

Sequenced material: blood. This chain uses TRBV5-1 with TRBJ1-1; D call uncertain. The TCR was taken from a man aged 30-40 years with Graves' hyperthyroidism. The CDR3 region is CASSQESTEAFF. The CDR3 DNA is TGCGCCAGCAGTCAGGAATCGACTGAAGCTTTCTTT.